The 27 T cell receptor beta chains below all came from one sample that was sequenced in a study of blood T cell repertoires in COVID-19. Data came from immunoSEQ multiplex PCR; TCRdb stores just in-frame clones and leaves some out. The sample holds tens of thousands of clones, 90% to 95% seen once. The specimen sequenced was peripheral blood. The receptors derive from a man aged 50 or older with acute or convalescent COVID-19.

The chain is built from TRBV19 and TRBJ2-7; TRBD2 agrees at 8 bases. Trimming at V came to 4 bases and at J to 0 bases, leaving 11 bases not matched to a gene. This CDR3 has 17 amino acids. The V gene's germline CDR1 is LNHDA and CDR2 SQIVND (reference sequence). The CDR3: CASSKFLRGESSYEQYF. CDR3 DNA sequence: TGTGCCAGTAGTAAGTTTTTGCGGGGGGAGAGCTCCTACGAGCAGTACTTC.

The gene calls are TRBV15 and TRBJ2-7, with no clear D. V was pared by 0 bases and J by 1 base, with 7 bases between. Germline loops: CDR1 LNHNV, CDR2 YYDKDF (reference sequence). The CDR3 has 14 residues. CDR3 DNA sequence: TGTGCCACCAGCAGAGACGACTTATCCTACGAGCAGTACTTC. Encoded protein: CATSRDDLSYEQYF.

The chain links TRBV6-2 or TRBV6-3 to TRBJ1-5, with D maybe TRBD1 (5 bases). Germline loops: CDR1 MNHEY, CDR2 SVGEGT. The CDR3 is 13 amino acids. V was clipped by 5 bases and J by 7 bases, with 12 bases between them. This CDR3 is CASSLSGIQPQHF. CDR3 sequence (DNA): TGTGCCAGCAGTCTCTCAGGGATCCAGCCCCAGCATTTT.

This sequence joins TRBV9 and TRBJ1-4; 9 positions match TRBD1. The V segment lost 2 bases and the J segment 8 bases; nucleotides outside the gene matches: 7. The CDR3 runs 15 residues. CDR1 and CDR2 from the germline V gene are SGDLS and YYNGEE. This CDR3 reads CASSVTQGAGEKLFF. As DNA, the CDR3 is TGTGCCAGCAGCGTTACACAGGGGGCGGGGGAAAAACTGTTTTTT.

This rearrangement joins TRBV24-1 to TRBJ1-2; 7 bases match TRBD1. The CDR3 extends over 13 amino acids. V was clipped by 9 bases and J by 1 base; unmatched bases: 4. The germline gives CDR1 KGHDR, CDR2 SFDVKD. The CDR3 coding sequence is TGTGCCACCTCGGGACAGCGTAACTATGGCTACACCTTC. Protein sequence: CATSGQRNYGYTF.

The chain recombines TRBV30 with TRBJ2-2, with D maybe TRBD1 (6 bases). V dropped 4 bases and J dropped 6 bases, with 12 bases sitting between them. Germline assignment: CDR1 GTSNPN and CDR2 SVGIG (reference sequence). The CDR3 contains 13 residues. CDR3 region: CAWIRDMPGELFF. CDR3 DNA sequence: TGTGCCTGGATCCGGGACATGCCCGGGGAGCTGTTTTTT.

In nucleotides, the CDR3 is TGTGCCAGCACGAGGGAGTCGGGTTGGGCCTACGAGCAGTACTTC. This encodes CASTRESGWAYEQYF. The V call is TRBV11-2, the J call TRBJ2-7; maybe TRBD2 (5 bases). The ends were cut back, 7 bases at V and 2 bases at J, with 18 bases in the middle. The CDR3 extends over 15 amino acids. From germline, CDR1 is SGHAT and CDR2 FQNNGV.

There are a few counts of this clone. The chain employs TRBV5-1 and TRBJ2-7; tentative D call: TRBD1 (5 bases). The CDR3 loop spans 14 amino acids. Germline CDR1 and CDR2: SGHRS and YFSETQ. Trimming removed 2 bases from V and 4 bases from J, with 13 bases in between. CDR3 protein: CASSFGDSQYEQYF. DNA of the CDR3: TGCGCCAGCAGCTTTGGAGACAGCCAATACGAGCAGTACTTC.

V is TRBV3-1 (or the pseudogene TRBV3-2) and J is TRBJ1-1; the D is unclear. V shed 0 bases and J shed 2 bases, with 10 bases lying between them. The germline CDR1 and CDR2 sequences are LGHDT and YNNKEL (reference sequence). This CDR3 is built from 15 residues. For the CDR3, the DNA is TGTGCCAGCAGCCAAGATTTCCGACTCAACACTGAAGCTTTCTTT. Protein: CASSQDFRLNTEAFF.

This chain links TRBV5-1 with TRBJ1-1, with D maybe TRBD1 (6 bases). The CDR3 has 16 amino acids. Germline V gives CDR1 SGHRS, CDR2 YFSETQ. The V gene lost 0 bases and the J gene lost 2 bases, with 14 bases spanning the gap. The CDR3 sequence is CASSLAPTGTNTEAFF. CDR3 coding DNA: TGCGCCAGCAGCTTGGCCCCTACAGGGACAAACACTGAAGCTTTCTTT.

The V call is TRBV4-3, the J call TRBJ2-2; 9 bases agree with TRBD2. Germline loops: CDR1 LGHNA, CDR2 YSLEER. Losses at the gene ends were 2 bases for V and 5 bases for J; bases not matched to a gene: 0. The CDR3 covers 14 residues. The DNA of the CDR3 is TGCGCCAGCAGCCAACTAGCGGGAACCGGGGAGCTGTTTTTT. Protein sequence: CASSQLAGTGELFF.

CDR3 DNA: TGTGCCAGCAGTCGCGGACTAGTCTACGAGCAGTACTTC. This gives the protein CASSRGLVYEQYF. V is TRBV6-2 or TRBV6-3 and J is TRBJ2-7; TRBD2 agrees at 7 bases. This CDR3 contains 13 residues. Trimming took 5 bases from V and 3 from J; bases not matched to a gene: 4. Germline V CDR1 and CDR2: MNHEY, SVGEGT.

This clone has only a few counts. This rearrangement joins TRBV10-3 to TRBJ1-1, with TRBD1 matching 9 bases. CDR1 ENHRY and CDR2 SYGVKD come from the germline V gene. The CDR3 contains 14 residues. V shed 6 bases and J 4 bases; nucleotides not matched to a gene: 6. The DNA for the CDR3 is TGTGCCATCAGGGACAGGGGTTCTAGCACTGAAGCTTTCTTT. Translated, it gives CAIRDRGSSTEAFF.

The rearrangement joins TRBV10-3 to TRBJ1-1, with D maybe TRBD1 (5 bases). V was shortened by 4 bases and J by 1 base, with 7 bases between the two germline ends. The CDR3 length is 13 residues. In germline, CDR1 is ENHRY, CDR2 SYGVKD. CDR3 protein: CAISGQRNTEAFF. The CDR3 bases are TGTGCCATCAGTGGACAGAGGAACACTGAAGCTTTCTTT.

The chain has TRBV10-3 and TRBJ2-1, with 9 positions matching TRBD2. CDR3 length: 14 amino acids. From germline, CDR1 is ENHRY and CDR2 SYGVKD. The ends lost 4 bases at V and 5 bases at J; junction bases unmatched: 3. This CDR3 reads CAISALAGNNEQFF. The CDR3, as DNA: TGTGCCATCAGTGCCCTAGCGGGGAACAATGAGCAGTTCTTC.

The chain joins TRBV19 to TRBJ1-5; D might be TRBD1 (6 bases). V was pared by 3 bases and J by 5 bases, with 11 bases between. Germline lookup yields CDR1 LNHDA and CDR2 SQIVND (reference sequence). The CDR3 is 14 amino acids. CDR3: CASSIKSGDQPQHF. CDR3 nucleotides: TGTGCCAGTAGTATTAAATCAGGGGATCAGCCCCAGCATTTT.

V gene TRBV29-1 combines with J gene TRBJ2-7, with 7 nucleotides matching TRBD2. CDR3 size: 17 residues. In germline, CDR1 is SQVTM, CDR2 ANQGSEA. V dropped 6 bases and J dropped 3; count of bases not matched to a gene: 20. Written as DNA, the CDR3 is TGCAGCGTGGGGGGGACCCCTCGAGCGCTCTATAGCTACGAGCAGTACTTC. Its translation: CSVGGTPRALYSYEQYF.

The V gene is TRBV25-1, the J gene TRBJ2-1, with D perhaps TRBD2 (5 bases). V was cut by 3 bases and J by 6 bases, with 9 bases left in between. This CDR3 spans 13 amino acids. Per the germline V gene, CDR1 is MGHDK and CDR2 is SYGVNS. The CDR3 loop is CASSEGRLNEQFF. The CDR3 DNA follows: TGTGCCAGCAGTGAGGGGAGACTCAATGAGCAGTTCTTC.

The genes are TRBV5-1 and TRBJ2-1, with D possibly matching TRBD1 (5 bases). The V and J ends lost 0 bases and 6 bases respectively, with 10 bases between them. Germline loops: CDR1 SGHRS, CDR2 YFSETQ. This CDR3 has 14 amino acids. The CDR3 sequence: CASSLVPRANEQFF. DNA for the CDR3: TGCGCCAGCAGCTTGGTGCCCAGGGCCAATGAGCAGTTCTTC.

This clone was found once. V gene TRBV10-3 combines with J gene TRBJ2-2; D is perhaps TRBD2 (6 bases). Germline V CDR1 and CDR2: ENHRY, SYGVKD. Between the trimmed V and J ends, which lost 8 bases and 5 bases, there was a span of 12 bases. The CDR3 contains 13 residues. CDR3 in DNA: TGTGCCATCGTTAATAGCGGTACCGGGGAGCTGTTTTTT. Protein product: CAIVNSGTGELFF.

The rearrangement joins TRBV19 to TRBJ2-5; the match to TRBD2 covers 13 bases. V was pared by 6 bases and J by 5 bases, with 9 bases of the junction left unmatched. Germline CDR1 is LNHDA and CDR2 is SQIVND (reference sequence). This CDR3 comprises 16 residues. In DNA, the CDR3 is TGTGCCAGTAGACACGGACTAGCGGGAGAGTCTGAGACCCAGTACTTC. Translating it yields CASRHGLAGESETQYF.

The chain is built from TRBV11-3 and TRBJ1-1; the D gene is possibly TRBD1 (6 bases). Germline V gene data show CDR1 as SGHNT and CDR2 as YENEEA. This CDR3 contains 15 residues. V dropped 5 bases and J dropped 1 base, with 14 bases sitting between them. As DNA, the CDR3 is TGTGCCAGCAGCCCTTCCACAGGGAAGAACACTGAAGCTTTCTTT. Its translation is CASSPSTGKNTEAFF.

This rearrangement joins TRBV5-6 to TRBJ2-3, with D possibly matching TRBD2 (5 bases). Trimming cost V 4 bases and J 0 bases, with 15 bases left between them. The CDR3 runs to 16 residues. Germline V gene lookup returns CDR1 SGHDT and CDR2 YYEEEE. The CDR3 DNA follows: TGTGCCAGCAGCGCAGGACTCTATTTAAGCACAGATACGCAGTATTTT. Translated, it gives CASSAGLYLSTDTQYF.

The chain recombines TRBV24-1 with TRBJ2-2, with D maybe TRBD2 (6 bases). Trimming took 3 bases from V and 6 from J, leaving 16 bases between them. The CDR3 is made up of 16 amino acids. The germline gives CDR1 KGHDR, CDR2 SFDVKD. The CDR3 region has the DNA TGTGCCACCAGTGATATTAGGGACTTATATGCCGGGGAGCTGTTTTTT. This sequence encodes CATSDIRDLYAGELFF.

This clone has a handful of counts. CDR3 protein: CASSQNGNTIYF. In DNA, the CDR3 is TGTGCCAGCAGCCAAAATGGAAACACCATATATTTT. V gene TRBV7-9 combines with J gene TRBJ1-3; D uncertain. With 5 bases removed from V and 3 bases from J, the gap between germline ends came to 5 bases. Germline assignment: CDR1 SEHNR and CDR2 FQNEAQ (reference sequence). This CDR3 has 12 amino acids. The full variable domain, its missing parts supplied by reference TRBV7-9 and TRBJ1-3, is DTGVSQNPRHKITKRGQNVTFRCDPISEHNRLYWYRQTLGQGPEFLTYFQNEAQLEKSRLLSDRFSAERPKGSFSTLEIQRTEQGDSAMYLCASSQNGNTIYFGEGSWLTVV.

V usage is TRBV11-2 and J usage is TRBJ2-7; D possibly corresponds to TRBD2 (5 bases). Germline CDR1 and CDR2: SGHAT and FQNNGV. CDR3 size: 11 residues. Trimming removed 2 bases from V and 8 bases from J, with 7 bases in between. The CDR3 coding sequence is TGTGCCAGCAGCTTACCGGGGAAGCAGTACTTC. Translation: CASSLPGKQYF.

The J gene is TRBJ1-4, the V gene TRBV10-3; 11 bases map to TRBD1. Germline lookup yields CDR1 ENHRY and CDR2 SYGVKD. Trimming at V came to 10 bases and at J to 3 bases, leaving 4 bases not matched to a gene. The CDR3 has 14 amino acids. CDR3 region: CASGQGAANEKLFF. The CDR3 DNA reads TGTGCCAGTGGACAGGGGGCCGCTAATGAAAAACTGTTTTTT.